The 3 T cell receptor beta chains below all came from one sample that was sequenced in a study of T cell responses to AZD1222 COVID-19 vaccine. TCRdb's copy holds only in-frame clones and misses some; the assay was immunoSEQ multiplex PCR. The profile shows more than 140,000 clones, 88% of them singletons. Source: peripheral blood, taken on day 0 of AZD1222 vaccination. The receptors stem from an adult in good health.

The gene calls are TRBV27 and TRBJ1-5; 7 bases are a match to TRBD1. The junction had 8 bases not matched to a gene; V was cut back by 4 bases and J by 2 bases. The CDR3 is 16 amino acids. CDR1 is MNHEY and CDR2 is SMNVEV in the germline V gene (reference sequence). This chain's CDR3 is CASSSRQGPGNQPQHF. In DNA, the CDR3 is TGTGCCAGCAGTTCTAGACAGGGACCGGGCAATCAGCCCCAGCATTTT.

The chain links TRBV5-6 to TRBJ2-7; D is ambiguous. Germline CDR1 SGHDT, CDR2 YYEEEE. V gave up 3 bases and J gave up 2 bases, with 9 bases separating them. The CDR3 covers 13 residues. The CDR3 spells CASSSPLPYEQYF. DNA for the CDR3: TGTGCCAGCAGCTCACCCCTCCCCTACGAGCAGTACTTC. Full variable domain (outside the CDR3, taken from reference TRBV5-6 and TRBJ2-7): DAGVTQSPTHLIKTRGQQVTLRCSPKSGHDTVSWYQQALGQGPQFIFQYYEEEERQRGNFPDRFSGHQFPNYSSELNVNALLLGDSALYLCASSSPLPYEQYFGPGTRLTVT.

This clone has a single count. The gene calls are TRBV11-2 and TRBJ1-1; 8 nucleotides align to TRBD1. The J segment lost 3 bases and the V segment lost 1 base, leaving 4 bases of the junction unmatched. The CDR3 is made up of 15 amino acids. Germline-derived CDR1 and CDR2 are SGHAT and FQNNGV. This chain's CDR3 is CASSLGQGYDTEAFF. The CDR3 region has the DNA TGTGCCAGCAGCTTAGGACAGGGGTACGACACTGAAGCTTTCTTT. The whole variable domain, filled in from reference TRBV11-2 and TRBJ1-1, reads EAGVAQSPRYKIIEKRQSVAFWCNPISGHATLYWYQQILGQGPKLLIQFQNNGVVDDSQLPKDRFSAERLKGVDSTLKIQPAKLEDSAVYLCASSLGQGYDTEAFFGQGTRLTVV.